This T cell receptor (beta chain) came from a study of blood T cell repertoires in COVID-19. From germline, CDR1 is SNHLY and CDR2 FYNNEI. V was cut by 6 bases and J by 5 bases, with 11 bases left in between. CDR3 length: 13 amino acids. This clone was seen a handful of times. Some clones are missing from TCRdb's copy, which holds only in-frame ones; the method was immunoSEQ multiplex PCR. The sample shows under 300,000 clones, roughly 88% of them seen only once. The TCR comes from a man aged 30 to 39 who had recovered from COVID-19. Sequences were obtained from peripheral blood. The chain carries TRBV2 and TRBJ1-3, with D unclear. This CDR3 reads CASRAEARNTIYF. In DNA, the CDR3 is TGTGCCAGCAGAGCGGAGGCGAGAAACACCATATATTTT.